The 30 T cell receptor beta chains given below trace back to one sample, sequenced in a study of PD-1 blockade in classical Hodgkin lymphoma. The assay was immunoSEQ multiplex PCR, and TCRdb's table has in-frame clones only and misses some. The table shows 35,000 to 50,000 clones, with 55% to 80% occurring only once. Time point: cycle 4 day 1 (C4D1), after more than 5 weeks of nivolumab. All the patients suffered relapse after autologous stem cell transplantation, and brentuximab vedotin exposure differed. This specimen was peripheral blood mononuclear cells (PBMCs), taken before the fourth cycle of nivolumab. The source is a human donor with classical Hodgkin lymphoma.

The chain carries TRBV29-1 and TRBJ2-1; D gene uncertain. V lost 2 bases to trimming and J lost 7 bases, with 9 bases between them. This CDR3 is built from 12 residues. The germline V gene has CDR1 SQVTM and CDR2 ANQGSEA. DNA for the CDR3: TGCAGCGTTGAAATAGCCAGGAATGAGCAGTTCTTC. Its protein product is CSVEIARNEQFF.

This clone was observed a handful of times. The rearrangement uses TRBV5-6 and TRBJ1-2; the D gene is possibly TRBD1 (6 bases). The CDR3 covers 16 residues. V was trimmed by 4 bases and J by 0 bases, leaving 16 bases between them. Germline V CDR1 and CDR2: SGHDT, YYEEEE. CDR3 sequence: CASSQMGASANYGYTF. The CDR3, as DNA: TGTGCCAGCAGCCAAATGGGGGCCTCAGCTAACTATGGCTACACCTTC.

The J gene is TRBJ2-1, the V gene TRBV5-1; D might be TRBD1 (5 bases). The CDR3 has 14 amino acids. The V gene's germline CDR1 is SGHRS and CDR2 YFSETQ. The germline V and J ends were trimmed by 0 bases and 10 bases, with 14 bases remaining between them. Here the CDR3 reads CASSLVAGLKEQFF. In DNA form, the CDR3 reads TGCGCCAGCAGCTTGGTTGCAGGGTTGAAGGAGCAGTTCTTC.

The V and J genes are TRBV9 and TRBJ1-3; D is undetermined. Germline V gene data show CDR1 as SGDLS and CDR2 as YYNGEE. V was pared by 4 bases and J by 4 bases, with 12 bases between. CDR3 length: 14 amino acids. CDR3 region: CASSPEVGGNTIYF. CDR3 in DNA: TGTGCCAGCAGCCCGGAGGTAGGGGGAAACACCATATATTTT. Together with reference TRBV9 and TRBJ1-3, the CDR3 gives the full variable domain: DSGVTQTPKHLITATGQRVTLRCSPRSGDLSVYWYQQSLDQGLQFLIQYYNGEERAKGNILERFSAQQFPDLHSELNLSSLELGDSALYFCASSPEVGGNTIYFGEGSWLTVV.

The V call is TRBV10-3, the J call TRBJ1-6; 7 bases align to TRBD1. V trimming: 4 bases; J trimming: 8 bases; junction bases outside the gene matches: 5. The CDR3 totals 14 residues. The germline gives CDR1 ENHRY, CDR2 SYGVKD. This CDR3 reads CAISVSTGDSPLHF. The CDR3 DNA follows: TGTGCCATCAGTGTGTCTACAGGGGATTCACCCCTCCACTTT.

The chain employs TRBV4-3 and TRBJ2-2; perhaps D is TRBD1 or TRBD2 (5 bases each). V was pared by 0 bases and J by 5 bases, with 10 bases between. CDR3 length equals 15 residues. Germline loops: CDR1 LGHNA, CDR2 YSLEER. Here the CDR3 reads CASSQDGAGTGELFF. For the CDR3, the DNA is TGCGCCAGCAGCCAAGACGGGGCTGGGACCGGGGAGCTGTTTTTT.

The chain joins TRBV30 to TRBJ2-7; 9 bases are a match to TRBD1. The length of the CDR3 is 13 residues. Trimming removed 5 bases from V and 4 bases from J; junction bases left unmatched: 6. Germline V CDR1 and CDR2: GTSNPN, SVGIG (reference sequence). The CDR3 protein is CAWGGQGTYEQYF. CDR3 DNA sequence: TGTGCCTGGGGGGGACAGGGTACGTACGAGCAGTACTTC.

This rearrangement joins TRBV19 to TRBJ1-2; 8 bases line up with TRBD1. CDR3 length: 15 amino acids. With V trimmed by 5 bases and J by 8 bases, 13 bases remained unmatched. Germline V gene lookup returns CDR1 LNHDA and CDR2 SQIVND (reference sequence). This CDR3 reads CASSAATDRVEGYTF. DNA for the CDR3: TGTGCCAGTAGTGCCGCCACGGACAGGGTTGAGGGCTACACCTTC.

The CDR3 loop is CASSESFGRVRSEAFF. In DNA, the CDR3 is TGTGCCAGCAGTGAATCTTTTGGCAGGGTACGTTCTGAAGCTTTCTTT. The gene calls are TRBV25-1 and TRBJ1-1; possibly TRBD1 for D (5 bases). The V gene's germline CDR1 is MGHDK and CDR2 SYGVNS. With 1 base removed from V and 6 bases from J, the gap between germline ends came to 18 bases. This CDR3 comprises 16 residues.

The chain carries TRBV28 and TRBJ1-2, with D hard to call. Between the trimmed V and J ends, which lost 5 bases and 3 bases, there was a span of 7 bases. Germline V gene data show CDR1 as MDHEN and CDR2 as SYDVKM. CDR3 length equals 12 residues. CDR3 DNA: TGTGCCAGCAGTGAACAGTACTATGGCTACACCTTC. It yields the protein CASSEQYYGYTF.

This clone has more than one count but fewer than ten. The chain couples TRBV15 to TRBJ1-5; tentative D call: TRBD1 (6 bases). Trimming took 5 bases from V and 5 from J, leaving 13 bases between them. CDR1 is LNHNV, CDR2 YYDKDF, per germline (reference sequence). This CDR3 is built from 14 residues. The chain's CDR3 is CATSPDSFYQPQHF. CDR3 nucleotides: TGTGCCACCAGCCCGGACAGCTTCTATCAGCCCCAGCATTTT. The full variable domain, with the rest looked up from reference TRBV15 and TRBJ1-5, is DAMVIQNPRYQVTQFGKPVTLSCSQTLNHNVMYWYQQKSSQAPKLLFHYYDKDFNNEADTPDNFQSRRPNTSFCFLDIRSPGLGDTAMYLCATSPDSFYQPQHFGDGTRLSIL.

The DNA for the CDR3 is TGTGCCAGCAGCTTAGACTGGTACGGGGAGCTGTTTTTT. This sequence encodes CASSLDWYGELFF. The chain links TRBV7-2 to TRBJ2-2; D call uncertain. V lost 1 base to trimming and J lost 7 bases, with 7 bases between them. The CDR3 totals 13 residues. The germline CDR1 and CDR2 sequences are SGHTA and FQGNSA. Variable domain in full (rest from reference TRBV7-2 and TRBJ2-2): GAGVSQSPSNKVTEKGKDVELRCDPISGHTALYWYRQSLGQGLEFLIYFQGNSAPDKSGLPSDRFSAERTGGSVSTLTIQRTQQEDSAVYLCASSLDWYGELFFGEGSRLTVL.

The J gene is TRBJ2-3, the V gene TRBV7-9; tentative D call: TRBD1 (6 bases). The CDR3 has 15 residues. Between the trimmed V and J ends, which lost 1 base and 2 bases, there was a span of 10 bases. The germline CDR1 and CDR2 sequences are SEHNR and FQNEAQ (reference sequence). The CDR3 loop reads CASSLGDTVTDTQYF. CDR3 sequence (DNA): TGTGCCAGCAGCTTAGGGGACACAGTCACAGATACGCAGTATTTT.

This clone turned up a few times. This rearrangement joins TRBV10-2 to TRBJ2-1; 7 nucleotides align to TRBD1. V gave up 6 bases and J gave up 4 bases; unmatched junction bases: 6. Looked up from germline, CDR1 is WSHSY and CDR2 is SAAADI. CDR3 length: 14 amino acids. This chain's CDR3 is CASSRGSSYNEQFF. As DNA, the CDR3 is TGCGCCAGCAGCAGGGGGTCCTCTTACAATGAGCAGTTCTTC.

This chain connects TRBV30 to TRBJ1-5; D is uncertain. With 4 bases removed from V and 0 bases from J, the gap between germline ends came to 7 bases. In germline, CDR1 is GTSNPN, CDR2 SVGIG (reference sequence). The CDR3 runs 13 residues. The CDR3 here is CAWTRDSNQPQHF. CDR3 in DNA: TGTGCCTGGACCCGGGATAGCAATCAGCCCCAGCATTTT.

CDR3 sequence reads: CASSLGQGGGYF. The CDR3 DNA follows: TGTGCCAGCAGCCTTGGACAGGGCGGAGGGTATTTT. This chain connects TRBV6-1 to TRBJ2-3; TRBD1 aligns across 8 bases. The length of the CDR3 is 12 residues. V trimming: 6 bases; J trimming: 14 bases; junction bases outside the gene matches: 10. Germline V lookup: CDR1 MNHNS, CDR2 SASEGT.

This chain links TRBV7-2 with TRBJ1-4, with D maybe TRBD1 (5 bases). Germline V lookup: CDR1 SGHTA, CDR2 FQGNSA. This CDR3 is 16 amino acids long. The V end was cut by 5 bases, the J end by 5 bases, with 18 bases between. CDR3 sequence: CASSEARQGGNEKLFF. The CDR3 nucleotides read TGTGCCAGCAGCGAAGCCCGGCAGGGCGGGAATGAAAAACTGTTTTTT. Complete variable domain (other parts from reference TRBV7-2 and TRBJ1-4): GAGVSQSPSNKVTEKGKDVELRCDPISGHTALYWYRQSLGQGLEFLIYFQGNSAPDKSGLPSDRFSAERTGGSVSTLTIQRTQQEDSAVYLCASSEARQGGNEKLFFGSGTQLSVL.

This clone has just a few counts. The genes are TRBV6-1 and TRBJ2-1; 8 nucleotides align to TRBD1. In germline, CDR1 is MNHNS, CDR2 SASEGT. J gave up 12 bases and V 1 base, and 5 bases lay outside the gene matches. CDR3 length: 13 amino acids. In nucleotides, the CDR3 is TGTGCCAGCAGTGAAGGCAGGGGGCTTGTGCAGTTCTTC. This sequence encodes CASSEGRGLVQFF.

The V call is TRBV4-3, the J call TRBJ2-7; D is undetermined. The CDR3 covers 14 residues. With 4 bases removed from V and 3 bases from J, the gap between germline ends came to 13 bases. Germline CDR1 LGHNA, CDR2 YSLEER. This chain's CDR3 is CASSRQVRNYEQYF. CDR3 nucleotides: TGCGCCAGCAGCCGGCAGGTCCGGAACTACGAGCAGTACTTC.

The J gene is TRBJ2-7, the V gene TRBV9; a weak D match, TRBD1 (5 bases). The V and J ends lost 7 bases and 2 bases respectively, with 19 bases between them. Germline V gene lookup returns CDR1 SGDLS and CDR2 YYNGEE. The CDR3 contains 15 residues. The CDR3, as DNA: TGTGCCAGCTCCCTAACAGGTCAAGACCCCTACGAGCAGTACTTC. It encodes CASSLTGQDPYEQYF.

The chain joins TRBV4-3 to TRBJ2-2; D is unresolved. The V end lost 2 bases, the J end lost 6 bases, and 4 bases lay between the germline ends. The CDR3 is made up of 12 amino acids. Germline CDR1 is LGHNA and CDR2 is YSLEER. CDR3 DNA sequence: TGCGCCAGCAGCCAACTTCCCGGGGAGCTGTTTTTT. This codes for CASSQLPGELFF.

This clone was detected only once. The V gene is TRBV5-1, the J gene TRBJ2-2, with no clear D. Germline V gene lookup returns CDR1 SGHRS and CDR2 YFSETQ. The V end was cut by 1 base, the J end by 9 bases, with 13 bases between. The CDR3 is 14 amino acids. CDR3 DNA sequence: TGCGCCAGCAGCTTGAGCACCTCAAACCGGGAGCTGTTTTTT. It yields the protein CASSLSTSNRELFF.

The chain uses TRBV19 and TRBJ2-7, with unresolved D. The germline CDR1 and CDR2 sequences are LNHDA and SQIVND (reference sequence). V was trimmed by 6 bases and J by 3 bases, leaving 21 bases between them. The CDR3 runs 16 residues. For the CDR3, the DNA is TGTGCCAGTAGCTTGCCGCCCGCCGACGGTCTCTACGAGCAGTACTTC. It translates to CASSLPPADGLYEQYF.

The V gene is TRBV9, the J gene TRBJ2-7, with D maybe TRBD2 (5 bases). Germline V gives CDR1 SGDLS, CDR2 YYNGEE. Trimming removed 0 bases at V and 6 bases at J, with 22 bases between. There are 17 residues in the CDR3. CDR3 sequence: CASSVAGGRPPLSEQYF. The CDR3 nucleotides read TGTGCCAGCAGCGTAGCAGGAGGACGTCCCCCTTTGAGCGAGCAGTACTTC.

In this sample, this clone turned up a few times. The CDR3 is CASSFGTANGEQFF. The CDR3, as DNA: TGTGCCAGCAGCTTCGGGACTGCAAACGGTGAGCAGTTCTTC. The chain recombines TRBV7-9 with TRBJ2-1; possible D gene TRBD2, 6 bases. CDR1 is SEHNR, CDR2 FQNEAQ, per germline (reference sequence). The CDR3 has 14 amino acids. Trimming removed 3 bases from V and 9 bases from J, with 15 bases in between.

The rearrangement uses TRBV7-8 and TRBJ1-3, with D tentatively TRBD1 (6 bases). The CDR3 totals 20 residues. Between the trimmed V and J ends, which lost 5 bases and 0 bases, there was a span of 26 bases. In germline, CDR1 is SGHVS, CDR2 FQNEAQ. The CDR3 is CASSAPRWGHEFFSGNTIYF. In DNA form, the CDR3 reads TGTGCCAGCAGCGCCCCTCGCTGGGGACACGAATTCTTCTCTGGAAACACCATATATTTT.

This clone has a handful of counts. This chain uses TRBV5-1 with TRBJ2-2; D is possibly TRBD1 or TRBD2 (6 bases each). The ends were cut back, 1 base at V and 6 bases at J, with 13 bases in the middle. The CDR3 runs 15 residues. CDR1 and CDR2 from the germline V gene are SGHRS and YFSETQ. CDR3 amino acids: CASSLFAGEAGELFF. The CDR3 bases are TGCGCCAGCAGCTTGTTTGCAGGGGAGGCCGGGGAGCTGTTTTTT.

The rearrangement joins TRBV7-2 to TRBJ2-3, with TRBD2 identical over 7 bases. Trimming took 1 base from V and 2 from J; bases not matched to a gene: 3. CDR3 length: 15 residues. The germline CDR1 and CDR2 sequences are SGHTA and FQGNSA. CDR3 in DNA: TGTGCCAGCAGCTTAGTAGGGACTAACACAGATACGCAGTATTTT. It codes for CASSLVGTNTDTQYF.

The rearrangement joins TRBV5-4 to TRBJ1-1, with D possibly matching TRBD1 (5 bases). CDR1 is SGHNT, CDR2 YYREEE, per germline (reference sequence). V lost 6 bases and J 1 base, leaving 10 bases between the germline ends. The CDR3 is made up of 13 amino acids. The CDR3 spells CASNLDRNTEAFF. The CDR3 region has the DNA TGTGCCAGCAACCTAGACAGGAACACTGAAGCTTTCTTT.

This chain joins TRBV19 and TRBJ1-5; D possibly corresponds to TRBD1 (6 bases). Germline lookup yields CDR1 LNHDA and CDR2 SQIVND (reference sequence). The CDR3 runs to 13 residues. The V gene lost 8 bases and the J gene lost 3 bases, with 11 bases spanning the gap. In nucleotides, the CDR3 is TGTGCCAGTCGGGGGGGCAACAATCAGCCCCAGCATTTT. Amino acid sequence: CASRGGNNQPQHF.